Listed below are T cell receptor beta chains from one sample, sequenced in a study of long-term antiretroviral therapy in people with HIV. Generated by immunoSEQ multiplex PCR, the TCRdb table keeps only in-frame clones and is missing some. Altogether more than 20,000 clones are present, approximately 82% being singletons, with the ten largest covering more than 3.5%. Sequences were derived from unsorted PBMCs, sampled 0.5 years after starting antiretroviral therapy. Every receptor here comes from a young man with HIV. Each CDR3 is given with its conserved first and last residue. D genes are given only for firm matches. Only part of the rows carry a size: once, few, many, or a class if the clone is expanded.

>TRBD1|TRBV14|.|TRBJ2-2
TGTGCCAGCAGCAGAAGGACAGGCCCGAACACCGGGGAGCTGTTTTTT
CASSRRTGPNTGELFF
>.|TRBV7-2|.|TRBJ2-7
TGTGCCAGCAGCTTCGCGACGGGAAGACGCGAGCAGTACTTC
CASSFATGRREQYF
>.|TRBV9|.|TRBJ1-2
TGTGCCAGCAGCAGGGACTATGGCTACACCTTC
CASSRDYGYTF
>.|TRBV11-1|.|TRBJ1-6
TGTGCCAGCAGCCCGGGACCCCTAAATTCACCCCTCCACTTT
CASSPGPLNSPLHF
>TRBD2|TRBV5-4|.|TRBJ2-7
TGTGCCAGCAGCCCCGGGACTAGCGGGAGGGATGCCTACGAGCAGTACTTC
CASSPGTSGRDAYEQYF
>.|TRBV4-2|few|TRBJ1-2
TGTGCCAGCAGCCATCTCGAGGGTCCTTCACTCTATGGCTACACCTTC
CASSHLEGPSLYGYTF
>TRBD1|TRBV2|few|TRBJ1-2
TGTGCCAGCTCCTACTCGGGACAGGCAAACCGCTATGGCTACACCTTC
CASSYSGQANRYGYTF
>.|TRBV12-5|.|TRBJ1-1
TGTGCTAGTGGTTTGGAGGGGGGGCCGATCACTGAAGCTTTCTTT
CASGLEGGPITEAFF
>TRBD2|TRBV4-3|.|TRBJ2-1
TGCGCCAGCAGCCCGGGACTAGCGGCTTACAATGAGCAGTTCTTC
CASSPGLAAYNEQFF
>.|TRBV5-5|.|TRBJ1-4
TGTGCCAGCAGCTTGGGGCAGATTAATGAAAAACTGTTTTTT
CASSLGQINEKLFF
>.|TRBV6-5|large|TRBJ1-2
TGTGCCAGCAGTTACTCCCCCGGGGTTACCGATGGCTACACCTTC
CASSYSPGVTDGYTF
>TRBD1|TRBV14|.|TRBJ1-2
TGTGCCAGCAGCCGAGCGACAGGGAACTATGGCTACACCTTC
CASSRATGNYGYTF
>.|TRBV19|.|TRBJ2-6
TGTGCCAGTAGCGGCGATGGGGCCAACGTCCTGACTTTC
CASSGDGANVLTF
>TRBD1|TRBV28|.|TRBJ2-7
TGTGCCAGCAGTTTCGGGACAGGGGACTCCTACGAGCAGTACTTC
CASSFGTGDSYEQYF
>TRBD1|TRBV28|few|TRBJ1-2
TGTGCCAGCAGTTGGCAGGGGGAAGCTAACTATGGCTACACCTTC
CASSWQGEANYGYTF
>.|TRBV5-6|.|TRBJ1-2
TGTGCCAGCAGCTTGGCAACAGTGTTTAACTATGGCTACACCTTC
CASSLATVFNYGYTF
>TRBD1|TRBV27|.|TRBJ1-2
TGTGCCAGCAGTTCCCTAACAGGGGGCTATGGCTACACCTTC
CASSSLTGGYGYTF
>TRBD1|TRBV6-5|.|TRBJ2-2
TGTGCCAGCAGCCGGACAGGGAGCACCGGGGAGCTGTTTTTT
CASSRTGSTGELFF
>.|TRBV1|once|TRBJ2-2
TGCACCAGCAGCAACGAGCGGGGGGGCACCGGGGAGCTGTTTTTT
CTSSNERGGTGELFF
>.|TRBV4-2|.|TRBJ2-1
TGTGCCAGCAGCCATGGGACGACTACCAAGCCCTACAATGAGCAGTTCTTC
CASSHGTTTKPYNEQFF
>TRBD1|TRBV4-3|.|TRBJ1-5
TGCGCCAGCAGCCAAGATGGTCCCCTCAACAGGGGGAATCAGCCCCAGCATTTT
CASSQDGPLNRGNQPQHF
>TRBD2|TRBV5-1|.|TRBJ2-5
TGCGCCAGCAGCTGGACTAGCGGGGGGCGGGGAGAGACCCAGTACTTC
CASSWTSGGRGETQYF
>.|TRBV25-1|.|TRBJ2-7
TGTGCCAGCAGTTGGGCCTCCTACGAGCAGTACTTC
CASSWASYEQYF
>.|TRBV15|.|TRBJ1-6
TGTGCCACCAGCAGACATCTAGTGACGAATTCACCCCTCCACTTT
CATSRHLVTNSPLHF
>.|TRBV13|.|TRBJ2-5
TGTGCCAGCAGCTCCAACCCCGGGGCGGAGACCCAGTACTTC
CASSSNPGAETQYF
>.|TRBV5-6|.|TRBJ2-2
TGTGCCAGCAGCCCTGTAGGGACCGGGGAGCTGTTTTTT
CASSPVGTGELFF
>TRBD2|TRBV4-2|.|TRBJ2-1
TGTGCCAGCAGCCAACTAGGACTAGCGCGCAATGAGCAGTTCTTC
CASSQLGLARNEQFF
>.|TRBV10-3|few|TRBJ1-2
TGTGCCATCAGTGAGTCGAGGGGCGTCCTCTATGGCTACACCTTC
CAISESRGVLYGYTF
>.|TRBV21-1|.|TRBJ1-1
TGTGCCAGCAGCAAGATTGGACCCACTAAGGGGAACACTGAAGCTTTCTTT
CASSKIGPTKGNTEAFF
>TRBD2|TRBV5-4|.|TRBJ2-2
TGTGCCAGCAGCTTGGGCCTAGCGGGACGGACCGGGGAGCTGTTTTTT
CASSLGLAGRTGELFF
>TRBD1|TRBV5-6|.|TRBJ2-5
TGTGCCAGCAGCTTCGGGACAGGGTTTGGCCAAGAGACCCAGTACTTC
CASSFGTGFGQETQYF
>.|TRBV19|.|TRBJ1-5
TGTGCCAGTAGTTTCGCAGGACGTGGGAGCAATCAGCCCCAGCATTTT
CASSFAGRGSNQPQHF
>TRBD2|TRBV11-3|.|TRBJ2-1
TGTGCCAGCAGCTTCGGGGGTTCGGGACTAGCGGCCAACAATGAGCAGTTCTTC
CASSFGGSGLAANNEQFF
>TRBD1|TRBV6-5|.|TRBJ1-2
TGTGCCAGCAGTCGGACAGGAGCTAACTATGGCTACACCTTC
CASSRTGANYGYTF
>.|TRBV29-1|.|TRBJ2-2
TGCAGCGTTGATTTACGGCCGAACACCGGGGAGCTGTTTTTT
CSVDLRPNTGELFF
>.|TRBV11-2|.|TRBJ1-1
TGTGCCAGCAGCTTAGATCAGAACACTGAAGCTTTCTTT
CASSLDQNTEAFF
>.|TRBV5-3|.|TRBJ1-1
TGTGCCAGAAGCCCTCGGGGTCGGGCGGCGAACACTGAAGCTTTCTTT
CARSPRGRAANTEAFF
>TRBD1|TRBV7-8|.|TRBJ1-4
TGTGCCAGCAGCCCGGGGACAGGGTGGACTGAAAAACTGTTTTTT
CASSPGTGWTEKLFF
>.|TRBV28|.|TRBJ1-1
TGTGCCAGCCGCGAGTTGAACACTGAAGCTTTCTTT
CASRELNTEAFF
>TRBD1|TRBV29-1|.|TRBJ2-7
TGCAGCGTCGATCCAGGGGGCGGCACGGGCGAGCAGTACTTC
CSVDPGGGTGEQYF
>TRBD1|TRBV28|.|TRBJ2-7
TGTGCCAGCATGACCGGGACAGGGTTTTACGAGCAGTACTTC
CASMTGTGFYEQYF
>.|TRBV7-9|.|TRBJ1-1
TGTGCCAGCAGCTTAAAACAGGGAGGCACTGAAGCTTTCTTT
CASSLKQGGTEAFF
>TRBD2|TRBV11-3|.|TRBJ2-1
TGTGCCAGCAGCTCCGGGACTAGCGGAATAAACAATGAGCAGTTCTTC
CASSSGTSGINNEQFF
>.|TRBV4-2|.|TRBJ2-7
TGTGCCAGCAGCCCGGACAGAGGATCCTACGAGCAGTACTTC
CASSPDRGSYEQYF
>.|TRBV5-4|.|TRBJ2-2
TGTGCCAGCAGCTTTAGGGGCGGGCCAACCGGGGAGCTGTTTTTT
CASSFRGGPTGELFF
>.|TRBV5-1|.|TRBJ1-4
TGCGCCAGCAGCTTACAGGGCACTAATGAAAAACTGTTTTTT
CASSLQGTNEKLFF
>.|TRBV27|few|TRBJ1-1
TGTGCCAGCAATTTTAGGGGGACGAAAAGAACTGAAGCTTTCTTT
CASNFRGTKRTEAFF
>.|TRBV5-1|.|TRBJ2-3
TGCGCCAGCAGTGTGGGACCTCGGGCGCCGGGAGATACGCAGTATTTT
CASSVGPRAPGDTQYF
>TRBD1|TRBV7-9|once|TRBJ2-3
TGTGCCAGCAGCTTTTTTGACAGGGGCGGCACAGATACGCAGTATTTT
CASSFFDRGGTDTQYF
>.|TRBV4-2|.|TRBJ2-3
TGTGCCAGCAGCCAGGAGGCGACTAGAGCAGATACTACGCAGTATTTT
CASSQEATRADTTQYF
>.|TRBV4-3|.|TRBJ1-5
TGCGCCAGCAGCCAAGATCGTGAGGGGAGCAATCAGCCCCAGCATTTT
CASSQDREGSNQPQHF
>.|TRBV6-4|.|TRBJ2-7
TGTGCCAGCAGTGACGGGCCCACGAGCGTCGGGTACGAGCAGTACTTC
CASSDGPTSVGYEQYF
>.|TRBV6-6|.|TRBJ2-3
TGTGCCAGCGCGGAACTCACAGATACGCAGTATTTT
CASAELTDTQYF
>TRBD1|TRBV4-3|.|TRBJ1-2
TGCGCCAGCAGCCAAGAAGTTGGGACAGGGGTCGGCTACACCTTC
CASSQEVGTGVGYTF
>TRBD2|TRBV10-3|few|TRBJ2-7
TGTGCCATCAGTGAGTCGACTCTAGCGGCACGGGACGAGCAGTACTTC
CAISESTLAARDEQYF
>.|TRBV20-1|.|TRBJ2-5
TGCAGTGCTACTTTCCAAGAGACCCAGTACTTC
CSATFQETQYF